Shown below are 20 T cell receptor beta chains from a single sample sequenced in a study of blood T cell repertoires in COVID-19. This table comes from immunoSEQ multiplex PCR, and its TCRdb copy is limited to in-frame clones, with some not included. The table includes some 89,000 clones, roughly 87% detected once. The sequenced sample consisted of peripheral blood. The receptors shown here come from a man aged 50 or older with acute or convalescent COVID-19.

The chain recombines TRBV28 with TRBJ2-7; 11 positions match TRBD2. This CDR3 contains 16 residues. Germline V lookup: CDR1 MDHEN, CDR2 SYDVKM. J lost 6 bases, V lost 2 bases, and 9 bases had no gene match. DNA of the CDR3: TGTGCCAGCAGTTTAGGGGGCCTAGCGGGAGGCCGCGAGCAGTACTTC. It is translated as CASSLGGLAGGREQYF. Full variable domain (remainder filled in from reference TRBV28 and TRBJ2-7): DVKVTQSSRYLVKRTGEKVFLECVQDMDHENMFWYRQDPGLGLRLIYFSYDVKMKEKGDIPEGYSVSREKKERFSLILESASTNQTSMYLCASSLGGLAGGREQYFGPGTRLTVT.

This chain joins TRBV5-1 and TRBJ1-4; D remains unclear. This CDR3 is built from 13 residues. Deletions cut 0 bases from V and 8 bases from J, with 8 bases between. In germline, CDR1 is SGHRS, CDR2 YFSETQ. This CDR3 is CASSLGPREKLFF. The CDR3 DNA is TGCGCCAGCAGCTTGGGGCCGAGGGAAAAACTGTTTTTT.

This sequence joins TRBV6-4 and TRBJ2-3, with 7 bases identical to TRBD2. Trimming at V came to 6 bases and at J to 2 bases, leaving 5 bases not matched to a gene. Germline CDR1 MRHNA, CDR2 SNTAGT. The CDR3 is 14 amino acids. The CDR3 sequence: CASRRERDTDTQYF. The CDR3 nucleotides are TGTGCCAGCAGGAGGGAGCGGGACACAGATACGCAGTATTTT.

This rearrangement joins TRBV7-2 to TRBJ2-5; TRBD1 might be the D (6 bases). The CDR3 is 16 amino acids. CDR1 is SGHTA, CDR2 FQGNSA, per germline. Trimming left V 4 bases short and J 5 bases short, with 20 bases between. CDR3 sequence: CASSSIRQDLGETQYF. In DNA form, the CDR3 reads TGTGCCAGCAGCTCAATACGACAGGATCTAGGGGAGACCCAGTACTTC. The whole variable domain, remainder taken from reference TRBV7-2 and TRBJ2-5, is GAGVSQSPSNKVTEKGKDVELRCDPISGHTALYWYRQSLGQGLEFLIYFQGNSAPDKSGLPSDRFSAERTGGSVSTLTIQRTQQEDSAVYLCASSSIRQDLGETQYFGPGTRLLVL.

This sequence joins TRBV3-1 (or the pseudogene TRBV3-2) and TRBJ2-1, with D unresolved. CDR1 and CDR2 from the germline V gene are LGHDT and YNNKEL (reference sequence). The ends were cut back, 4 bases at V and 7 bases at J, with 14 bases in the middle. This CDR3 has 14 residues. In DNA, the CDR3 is TGTGCCAGCAGCCTCCCGGCGAGGTTGAATGAGCAGTTCTTC. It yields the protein CASSLPARLNEQFF.

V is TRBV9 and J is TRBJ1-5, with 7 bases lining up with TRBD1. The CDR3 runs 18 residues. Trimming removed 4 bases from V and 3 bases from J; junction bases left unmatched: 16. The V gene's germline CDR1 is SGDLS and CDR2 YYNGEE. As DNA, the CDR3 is TGTGCCAGCAGCCCACCCTCGACAGGGAAACGGTACAATCAGCCCCAGCATTTT. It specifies CASSPPSTGKRYNQPQHF.

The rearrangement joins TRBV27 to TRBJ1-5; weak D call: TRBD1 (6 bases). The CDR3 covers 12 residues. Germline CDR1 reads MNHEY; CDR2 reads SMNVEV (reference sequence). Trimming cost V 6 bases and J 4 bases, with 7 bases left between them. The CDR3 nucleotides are TGTGCCAGCAGAACAGGGAATCAGCCCCAGCATTTT. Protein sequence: CASRTGNQPQHF.

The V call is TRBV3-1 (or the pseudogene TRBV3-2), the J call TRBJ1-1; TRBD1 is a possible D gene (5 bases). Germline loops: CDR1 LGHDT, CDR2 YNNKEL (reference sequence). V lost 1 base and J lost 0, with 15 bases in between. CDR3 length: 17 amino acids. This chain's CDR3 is CASSQGSSGIMNTEAFF. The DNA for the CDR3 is TGTGCCAGCAGCCAAGGTTCTTCAGGGATTATGAACACTGAAGCTTTCTTT.

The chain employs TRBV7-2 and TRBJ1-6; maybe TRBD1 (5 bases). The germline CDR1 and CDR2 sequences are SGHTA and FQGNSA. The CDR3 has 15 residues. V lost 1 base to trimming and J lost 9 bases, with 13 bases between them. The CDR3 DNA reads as TGTGCCAGCAGCTTAGTGTTGGGGGGTTTTTCACCCCTCCACTTT. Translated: CASSLVLGGFSPLHF.

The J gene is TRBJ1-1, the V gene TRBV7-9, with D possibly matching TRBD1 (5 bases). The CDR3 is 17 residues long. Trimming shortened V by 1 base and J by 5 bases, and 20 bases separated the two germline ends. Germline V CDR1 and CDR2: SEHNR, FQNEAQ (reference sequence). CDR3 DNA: TGTGCCAGCAGCTTAGGTAGTGCAGGCAGGGATGAAACTGAAGCTTTCTTT. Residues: CASSLGSAGRDETEAFF. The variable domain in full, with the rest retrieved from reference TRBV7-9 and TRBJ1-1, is DTGVSQNPRHKITKRGQNVTFRCDPISEHNRLYWYRQTLGQGPEFLTYFQNEAQLEKSRLLSDRFSAERPKGSFSTLEIQRTEQGDSAMYLCASSLGSAGRDETEAFFGQGTRLTVV.

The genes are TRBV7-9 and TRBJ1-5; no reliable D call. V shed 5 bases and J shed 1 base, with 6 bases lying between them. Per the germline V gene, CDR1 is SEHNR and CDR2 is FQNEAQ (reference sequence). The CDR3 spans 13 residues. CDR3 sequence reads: CASSEQSNQPQHF. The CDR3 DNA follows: TGTGCCAGCAGCGAACAGAGCAATCAGCCCCAGCATTTT.

The CDR3 nucleotides read TGTGCCAGCAGCGTGTACAGGGGGCGAGATGAAAAACTGTTTTTT. It yields the protein CASSVYRGRDEKLFF. V and J are TRBV7-6 and TRBJ1-4; 9 bases are shared with TRBD1. The CDR3 runs 15 residues. Per the germline V gene, CDR1 is SGHVS and CDR2 is FNYEAQ. Trimming at V came to 5 bases and at J to 6 bases, leaving 7 bases not matched to a gene.

CDR3 sequence: CASSPVGGTGSTEAFF. The CDR3 DNA reads TGTGCCAGCAGCCCCGTTGGGGGGACAGGGAGCACTGAAGCTTTCTTT. The chain combines TRBV11-1 with TRBJ1-1, with TRBD1 identical over 9 bases. The CDR3 spans 16 residues. Trimming removed 5 bases from V and 4 bases from J; junction bases left unmatched: 11. Germline V gene data show CDR1 as SGHAT and CDR2 as FQDESV (reference sequence).

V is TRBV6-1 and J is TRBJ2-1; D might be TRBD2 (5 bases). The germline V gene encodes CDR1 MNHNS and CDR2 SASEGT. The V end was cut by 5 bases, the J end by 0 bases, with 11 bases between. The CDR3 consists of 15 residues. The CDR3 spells CASSKSGSSYNEQFF. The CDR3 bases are TGTGCCAGCAGTAAGAGCGGATCCTCCTACAATGAGCAGTTCTTC.

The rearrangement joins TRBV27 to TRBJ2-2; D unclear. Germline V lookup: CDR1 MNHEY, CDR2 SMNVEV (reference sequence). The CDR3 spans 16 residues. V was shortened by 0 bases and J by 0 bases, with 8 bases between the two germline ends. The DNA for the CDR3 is TGTGCCAGCAGTTTATCTCGTACAGCGAACACCGGGGAGCTGTTTTTT. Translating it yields CASSLSRTANTGELFF.

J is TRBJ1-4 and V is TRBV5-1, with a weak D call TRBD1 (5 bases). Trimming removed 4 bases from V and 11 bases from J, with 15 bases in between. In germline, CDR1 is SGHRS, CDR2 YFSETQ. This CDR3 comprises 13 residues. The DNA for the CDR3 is TGCGCCAGCAGCGTCGACAGCGGGTGGAAACTGTTTTTT. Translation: CASSVDSGWKLFF.

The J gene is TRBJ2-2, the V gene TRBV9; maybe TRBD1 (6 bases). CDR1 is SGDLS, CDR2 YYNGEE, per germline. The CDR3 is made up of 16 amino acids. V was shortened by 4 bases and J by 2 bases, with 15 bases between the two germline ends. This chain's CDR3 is CASSPRDKPNTGELFF. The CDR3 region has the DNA TGTGCCAGCAGCCCCCGGGACAAACCTAACACCGGGGAGCTGTTTTTT.

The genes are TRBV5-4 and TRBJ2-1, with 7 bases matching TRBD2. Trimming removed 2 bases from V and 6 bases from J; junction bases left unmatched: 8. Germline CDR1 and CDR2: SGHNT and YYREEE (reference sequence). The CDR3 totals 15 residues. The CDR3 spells CASSLKRGVVNEQFF. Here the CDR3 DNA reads TGTGCCAGCAGCTTAAAGCGGGGAGTAGTCAATGAGCAGTTCTTC.

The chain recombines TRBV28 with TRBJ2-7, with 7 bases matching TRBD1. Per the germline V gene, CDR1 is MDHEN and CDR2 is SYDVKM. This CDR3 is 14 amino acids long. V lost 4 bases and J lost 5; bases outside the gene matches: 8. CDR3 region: CASSYETGSHEQYF. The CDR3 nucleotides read TGTGCCAGCAGTTACGAGACAGGGAGCCACGAGCAGTACTTC.

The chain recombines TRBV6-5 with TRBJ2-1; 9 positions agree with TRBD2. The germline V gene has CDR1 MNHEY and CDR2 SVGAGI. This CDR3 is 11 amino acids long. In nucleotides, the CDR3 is TGTGCTAGCGGGAGCGGCAATGAGCAGTTCTTC. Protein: CASGSGNEQFF.